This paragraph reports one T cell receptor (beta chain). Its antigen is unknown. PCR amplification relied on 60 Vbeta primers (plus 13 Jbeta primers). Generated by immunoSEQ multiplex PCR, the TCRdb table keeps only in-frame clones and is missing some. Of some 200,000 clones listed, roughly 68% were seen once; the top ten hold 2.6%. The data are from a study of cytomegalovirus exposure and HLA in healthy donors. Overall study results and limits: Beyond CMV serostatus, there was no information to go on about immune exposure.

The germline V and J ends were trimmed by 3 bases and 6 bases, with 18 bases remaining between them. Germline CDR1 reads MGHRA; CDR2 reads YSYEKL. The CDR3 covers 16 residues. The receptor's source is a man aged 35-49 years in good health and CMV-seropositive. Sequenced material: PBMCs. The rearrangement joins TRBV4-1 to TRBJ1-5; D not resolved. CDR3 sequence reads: CASSHNTGSGRQPQHF. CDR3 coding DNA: TGCGCCAGCAGCCACAATACGGGGTCAGGACGTCAGCCCCAGCATTTT.